Below, 3 T cell receptor beta chains from the same sample are listed, as sequenced in a study of blood T cell repertoires in COVID-19. Clones were read by immunoSEQ multiplex PCR, and TCRdb kept only the in-frame ones, dropping some. The repertoire has 300,000 to 350,000 clones, approximately 85% of them found once; the top ten carry roughly 2.2%. Sequences were obtained from PBMCs or T cells enriched from blood (not recorded which). The receptors were sampled from a man younger than 40 who had recovered from COVID-19.

The V gene is TRBV15, the J gene TRBJ2-7; D is undetermined. The germline V gene has CDR1 LNHNV and CDR2 YYDKDF (reference sequence). V was clipped by 0 bases and J by 4 bases, with 7 bases between them. This CDR3 comprises 13 residues. The CDR3 region has the DNA TGTGCCACCAGCAGAGATCGGCGGTACGAGCAGTACTTC. Translation: CATSRDRRYEQYF. Looking up the rest from reference TRBV15 and TRBJ2-7 gives the full variable domain: DAMVIQNPRYQVTQFGKPVTLSCSQTLNHNVMYWYQQKSSQAPKLLFHYYDKDFNNEADTPDNFQSRRPNTSFCFLDIRSPGLGDTAMYLCATSRDRRYEQYFGPGTRLTVT.

The rearrangement joins TRBV2 to TRBJ2-3; 11 positions agree with TRBD2. Trimming at V came to 5 bases and at J to 2 bases, leaving 9 bases not matched to a gene. The CDR3 sequence is 17 residues long. CDR1 and CDR2 (germline): SNHLY, FYNNEI. The CDR3 sequence is CASSRLTSGEYTDTQYF. The CDR3 DNA reads TGTGCCAGCAGTCGTTTGACTAGCGGGGAATACACAGATACGCAGTATTTT.

The chain recombines TRBV2 with TRBJ2-1; D possibly corresponds to TRBD1 (6 bases). CDR3 length: 15 amino acids. The germline V gene has CDR1 SNHLY and CDR2 FYNNEI. The V gene lost 6 bases and the J gene lost 1 base, with 13 bases spanning the gap. CDR3 region: CASRADRLSYNEQFF. CDR3 nucleotides: TGTGCCAGCAGAGCCGACAGGCTGTCCTACAATGAGCAGTTCTTC.